This T cell receptor beta chain was sequenced in a study of cytomegalovirus exposure and HLA in healthy donors. Whole-study results and caveats: Cytomegalovirus status was reportedly diagnosed by the classifier with high sensitivity and specificity. In vitro checks showed that a few CMV-associated chains really do target CMV antigens. TCR sequences were mostly rare, though some public TCRs occurred in many donors.

About this clone itself: Antigen: not known.

At sampling all donors were nominally healthy, likely with unrecorded immune exposures. Both 60 Vbeta primers and 13 Jbeta primers went into the PCR. TCRdb's table, derived via immunoSEQ multiplex PCR, lists solely in-frame clones and lacks some. The table includes about 190,000 clones, under 85% detected once. The germline CDR1 and CDR2 sequences are LNHDA and SQIVND (reference sequence). After removal of 5 bases from V and 9 bases from J, the junction contained 22 bases not matched to a gene. This CDR3 region has 18 residues. Sequencing used PBMCs. The V call is TRBV19, the J call TRBJ2-1; the match to TRBD1 covers 7 bases. The clonotype originates from a man aged 50 or older in good health and CMV-seronegative. This CDR3 reads CASSLQKQTGSMVLEQFF. The CDR3 DNA reads as TGTGCCAGTAGTCTCCAGAAGCAGACAGGGAGTATGGTCCTTGAGCAGTTCTTC.